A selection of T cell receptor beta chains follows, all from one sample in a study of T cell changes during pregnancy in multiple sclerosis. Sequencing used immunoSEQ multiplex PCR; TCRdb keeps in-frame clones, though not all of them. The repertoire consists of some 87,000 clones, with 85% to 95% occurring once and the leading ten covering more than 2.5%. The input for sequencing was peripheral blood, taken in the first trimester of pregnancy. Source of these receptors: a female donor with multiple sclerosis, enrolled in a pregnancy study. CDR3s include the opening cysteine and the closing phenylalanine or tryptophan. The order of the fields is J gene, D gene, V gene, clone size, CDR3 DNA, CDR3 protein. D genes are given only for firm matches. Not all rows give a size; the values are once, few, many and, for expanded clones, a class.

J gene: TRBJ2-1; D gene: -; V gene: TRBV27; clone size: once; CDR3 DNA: TGTGCCAGCAGTTACCGGGACTCCCCCCCGGGAAATGAGCAGTTCTTC; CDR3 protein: CASSYRDSPPGNEQFF
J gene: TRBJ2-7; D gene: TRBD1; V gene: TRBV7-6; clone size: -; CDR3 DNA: TGTGCCAGCAGCTTAGGGACAGGGGGCGCATACGAGCAGTACTTC; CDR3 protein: CASSLGTGGAYEQYF
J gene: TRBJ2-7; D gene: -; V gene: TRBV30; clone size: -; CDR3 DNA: TGTGCCTGGACCTCGGGTTTTGAGCAGTACTTC; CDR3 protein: CAWTSGFEQYF
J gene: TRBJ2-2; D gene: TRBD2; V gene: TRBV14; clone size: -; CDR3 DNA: TGTGCCAGCACCTTAGCGGGAGCGACCGGGGAGCTGTTTTTT; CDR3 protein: CASTLAGATGELFF
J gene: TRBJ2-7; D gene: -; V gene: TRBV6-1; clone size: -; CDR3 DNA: TGTGCCAGCAGTGATGTTAGCTCCTACGAGCAGTACTTC; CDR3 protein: CASSDVSSYEQYF
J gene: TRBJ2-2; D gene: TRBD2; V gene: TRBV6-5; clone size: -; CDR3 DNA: TGTGCCAGCAGTTACCCTAGCGGGACGAACACCGGGGAGCTGTTTTTT; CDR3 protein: CASSYPSGTNTGELFF
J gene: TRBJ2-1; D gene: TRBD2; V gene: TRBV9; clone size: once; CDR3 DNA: TGTGCCAGCAGCGTAGTTGGGCTAGCGGGGAACAATGAGCAGTTCTTC; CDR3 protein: CASSVVGLAGNNEQFF
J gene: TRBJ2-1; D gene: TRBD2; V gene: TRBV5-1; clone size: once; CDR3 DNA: TGCGCCAGCAGCTTGGGGCTAGCGGGAGGGTACAATGAGCAGTTCTTC; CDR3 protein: CASSLGLAGGYNEQFF
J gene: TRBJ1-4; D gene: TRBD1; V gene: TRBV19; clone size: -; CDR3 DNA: TGTGCCAGTACCTTGGACAGGGAGACTGCAACTAATGAAAAACTGTTTTTT; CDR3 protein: CASTLDRETATNEKLFF
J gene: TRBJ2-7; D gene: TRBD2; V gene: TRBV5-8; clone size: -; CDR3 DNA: TGTGCCAGCAGCAAAAACGGACTAGCGGGAGTTGGTTACGAGCAGTACTTC; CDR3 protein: CASSKNGLAGVGYEQYF
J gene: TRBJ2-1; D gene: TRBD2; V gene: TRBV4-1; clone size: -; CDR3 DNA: TGCGCCAGCAGCCAACAAACCGGGACTAGCTCACCGAAATACAATGAGCAGTTCTTC; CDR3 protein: CASSQQTGTSSPKYNEQFF